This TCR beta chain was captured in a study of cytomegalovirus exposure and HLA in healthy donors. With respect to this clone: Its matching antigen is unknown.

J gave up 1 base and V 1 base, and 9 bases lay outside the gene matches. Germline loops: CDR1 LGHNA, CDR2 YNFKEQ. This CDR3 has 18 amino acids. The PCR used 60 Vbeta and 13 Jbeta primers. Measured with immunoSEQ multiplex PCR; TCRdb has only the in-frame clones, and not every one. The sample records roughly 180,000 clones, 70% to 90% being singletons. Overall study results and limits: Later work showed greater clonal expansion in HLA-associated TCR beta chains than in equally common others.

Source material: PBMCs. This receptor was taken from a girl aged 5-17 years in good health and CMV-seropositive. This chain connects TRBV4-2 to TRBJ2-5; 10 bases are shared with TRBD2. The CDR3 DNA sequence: TGTGCCAGCAGCCAAGGGCCGGGACTAGCGTGGTCCCAAGAGACCCAGTACTTC. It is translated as CASSQGPGLAWSQETQYF.